Below, one TCR beta chain is given with its context. Its antigen is as yet unknown. The data originate from a study of shared clonotypes between healthy human individuals. TCRdb's copy holds only in-frame clones and misses some; the assay was immunoSEQ multiplex PCR. The data contain over 2 million clones, about nine tenths of them singletons. General study findings and limits: A generally larger estimated richness was seen in naive subsets than in memory subsets. Limited genetic and exposure-history diversity came from having few donors.

J gave up 5 bases and V 1 base, and 5 bases lay outside the gene matches. The CDR3 has 15 amino acids. From germline, CDR1 is MNHNS and CDR2 SASEGT. Sequenced material: naive CD4+ T cells from PBMCs. Described subset: CD45RA+ positively selected. This TCR was recovered from a man between 18 and 35 years old in good health. Some clones in this sample may be carry-over from other donors' samples. The rearrangement uses TRBV6-1 and TRBJ2-7; 10 bases line up with TRBD1. The CDR3 reads CASSEECGQGDEQYF. The CDR3 DNA follows: TGTGCCAGCAGTGAAGAATGTGGACAGGGGGACGAGCAGTACTTC.